This record covers a single TCR beta chain. Its antigen remains unknown. Two lung cancer pathologists independently confirmed each histologic diagnosis. Nucleic acids came from premalignant or tumor cells enriched by macro-dissection. This entry comes from a study of immune evolution from preneoplasia to lung adenocarcinoma. Overall study context: HLA loss of heterozygosity: around 6.5% AIS, about 15% MIA, about 30% ADC, none AAH. Findings and limits, study-wide: Clonality was highest in normal lung, lower in later-stage lesions apparently.

The germline V gene has CDR1 MNHNS and CDR2 SASEGT. This CDR3 region has 14 residues. The V and J ends lost 7 bases and 2 bases respectively, with 15 bases between them. Here immunoSEQ multiplex PCR was the method, and the copy in TCRdb shows in-frame clones only, minus some. The sample carries 7,500 to 9,500 clones, around 73% recorded once. The sequenced sample was FFPE minimally invasive lung adenocarcinoma tissue. V is TRBV6-1 and J is TRBJ2-7; D remains ambiguous. The sequence derives from a donor aged 70 or over with lung adenocarcinoma. The CDR3 DNA reads as TGTGCCAGCACCTATAGCCCGTGGACCTACGAGCAGTACTTC. It yields the protein CASTYSPWTYEQYF.